Listed below are T cell receptor beta chains from one sample, sequenced in a study of CD8+ T cells in alopecia areata. Some clones are missing from TCRdb's copy, which holds only in-frame ones; the method was immunoSEQ multiplex PCR. The data contain 95,000 to 100,000 clones, around 60% of them singletons. The sequences come from CD8+ T cells sorted from blood, collected at week 4, from a patient treated with tofacitinib. The source is a human donor with alopecia areata. Each CDR3 is given with its conserved first and last residue. The D gene is left open where the match is weak. A row's size may be missing; if present it is once, few, many or a size class.

size: .
J: TRBJ1-2
D: TRBD1
V: TRBV5-6
DNA: TGTGCCAGCAGCGTGACAGGGAACTATGGCTACACCTTC
CDR3: CASSVTGNYGYTF

size: .
J: TRBJ2-3
D: TRBD2
V: TRBV29-1
DNA: TGCAGCGTTGTTGGTAGCGGGGACACAGATACGCAGTATTTT
CDR3: CSVVGSGDTDTQYF

size: .
J: TRBJ2-1
D: .
V: TRBV2
DNA: TGTGCCAGCACCTTGGGGACTTTCCCCGGAGATGAGCAGTTCTTC
CDR3: CASTLGTFPGDEQFF

size: .
J: TRBJ2-2
D: .
V: TRBV4-3
DNA: TGCGCCAGCAGCCAACCCGCGGACCGCACCGGGGAGCTGTTTTTT
CDR3: CASSQPADRTGELFF

size: .
J: TRBJ1-2
D: TRBD1
V: TRBV27
DNA: TGTGCCAGCAGTTTACGACAGGGGGCCAACTATGGCTACACCTTC
CDR3: CASSLRQGANYGYTF

size: few
J: TRBJ2-7
D: .
V: TRBV18
DNA: TGTGCCAGCTCACCAATTGGAGCAGTCGGGAACGGGGTTGACGAGCAGTACTTC
CDR3: CASSPIGAVGNGVDEQYF

size: .
J: TRBJ2-7
D: TRBD1
V: TRBV28
DNA: TGTGCCAGCAGTTTACGAGGGGGCCACGAGCAGTACTTC
CDR3: CASSLRGGHEQYF

size: once
J: TRBJ2-7
D: TRBD2
V: TRBV29-1
DNA: TGCAGCGTATCGGGACTAGCGGGAGAAGGAGTGATCTACGAGCAGTACTTC
CDR3: CSVSGLAGEGVIYEQYF

size: .
J: TRBJ2-1
D: .
V: TRBV1
DNA: TGCACCAGCATCAGGGACTGGCACAATGAGCAGTTCTTC
CDR3: CTSIRDWHNEQFF

size: .
J: TRBJ2-2
D: TRBD2
V: TRBV5-1
DNA: TGCGCCAGCAGTGGGCCGAGACTAGCAGACACCGGGGAGCTGTTTTTT
CDR3: CASSGPRLADTGELFF

size: .
J: TRBJ1-6
D: .
V: TRBV2
DNA: TGTGCCAGCAGTGGGGGAGAACCCCTCCACTTT
CDR3: CASSGGEPLHF

size: once
J: TRBJ2-1
D: .
V: TRBV29-1
DNA: TGCAGCGTTGAATTAGGGGGAAATGAGCAGTTCTTC
CDR3: CSVELGGNEQFF

size: .
J: TRBJ2-2
D: TRBD2
V: TRBV2
DNA: TGTGCCAGCAGTGAGGTAGCGGGCAACCATAACACCGGGGAGCTGTTTTTT
CDR3: CASSEVAGNHNTGELFF

size: .
J: TRBJ2-7
D: .
V: TRBV4-3
DNA: TGCGCCAGCAGCCAAGGGGCATCTGAGATTTACGAGCAGTACTTC
CDR3: CASSQGASEIYEQYF

size: .
J: TRBJ1-2
D: .
V: TRBV5-1
DNA: TGCGCCAGCAGCCCGGGACCGGGAGGCTATGGCTACACCTTC
CDR3: CASSPGPGGYGYTF

size: .
J: TRBJ1-5
D: .
V: TRBV4-1
DNA: TGCGCCAGCAGCCCCACTCGGGGGAGCAATCAGCCCCAGCATTTT
CDR3: CASSPTRGSNQPQHF

size: few
J: TRBJ2-5
D: TRBD2
V: TRBV5-6
DNA: TGTGCCAGCAGCCCCGGGTCGGGACTAGCATCGGAGACCCAGTACTTC
CDR3: CASSPGSGLASETQYF

size: .
J: TRBJ2-3
D: TRBD1
V: TRBV5-1
DNA: TGCGCCAGCAGCCCGGGACAGGGAGCTAGCACAGATACGCAGTATTTT
CDR3: CASSPGQGASTDTQYF

size: .
J: TRBJ2-7
D: TRBD1
V: TRBV29-1
DNA: TGCAGCGTTGAAGAAAGAGACAGGGAGACCTACGAGCAGTACTTC
CDR3: CSVEERDRETYEQYF

size: few
J: TRBJ1-2
D: .
V: TRBV29-1
DNA: TGCAGCGTTGAGAAATCAGGGAGCTACTATGGCTACACCTTC
CDR3: CSVEKSGSYYGYTF

size: .
J: TRBJ1-5
D: .
V: TRBV15
DNA: TGTGCCACCAGCAGAGAATTCATAGATCGGGGCTCGGGTCAGCCCCAGCATTTT
CDR3: CATSREFIDRGSGQPQHF

size: .
J: TRBJ2-2
D: .
V: TRBV5-1
DNA: TGCGCCAGCAGCCCCCCCGGGGGGAACACCGGGGAGCTGTTTTTT
CDR3: CASSPPGGNTGELFF

size: .
J: TRBJ1-1
D: .
V: TRBV7-9
DNA: TGTGCCAGCAGCTTAGTTACAGTTCGGGCTTTCTTT
CDR3: CASSLVTVRAFF

size: .
J: TRBJ1-4
D: .
V: TRBV9
DNA: TGTGCCAGCAGCGTATCGGGGGGACCTTCAGAGTCCAATGAAAAACTGTTTTTT
CDR3: CASSVSGGPSESNEKLFF

size: .
J: TRBJ1-5
D: .
V: TRBV7-2
DNA: TGTGCCAGCAGTCTCCGACCGGCTATCTATAGCAATCAGCCCCAGCATTTT
CDR3: CASSLRPAIYSNQPQHF

size: .
J: TRBJ1-2
D: .
V: TRBV4-3
DNA: TGCGCCAGCAGCCAATCCCCCCGGGGAAACTATGGCTACACCTTC
CDR3: CASSQSPRGNYGYTF

size: .
J: TRBJ2-1
D: TRBD1
V: TRBV29-1
DNA: TGCAGCGTAGCCGGGACAGGGATGAATGAGCAGTTCTTC
CDR3: CSVAGTGMNEQFF

size: .
J: TRBJ1-1
D: .
V: TRBV5-1
DNA: TGCGCCAGCAGCTTATGGGGGAACACTGAAGCTTTCTTT
CDR3: CASSLWGNTEAFF

size: .
J: TRBJ1-1
D: .
V: TRBV7-9
DNA: TGTGCCAGCAGCGCACCTGAGGGGACTGAAGCTTTCTTT
CDR3: CASSAPEGTEAFF

size: .
J: TRBJ2-5
D: .
V: TRBV30
DNA: TGTGCCTGGACTTTGCAAGAGACCCAGTACTTC
CDR3: CAWTLQETQYF